These T cell receptor beta chains were read from a single sample in a study of T cells after posttransplantation cyclophosphamide. Repertoires were generated with immunoSEQ multiplex PCR, while TCRdb's copy carries only in-frame clones and drops some. The sample shows some 40,000 clones, no singletons; the ten largest hold approximately 2%. The sample comprised PBMCs. The receptors were sampled from a man aged 35 to 55 in good health, CMV-negative, and a related stem cell transplant donor. Both conserved end residues are part of each CDR3. The order of the fields is CDR3 protein, CDR3 DNA, V gene, J gene, D gene, clone size. D genes are given only for firm matches. Clone sizes are shown as how often the clone was seen (once, few, many) or a class if it is expanded.

CASSSARLAGVQETQYF	TGTGCCAGCAGCTCAGCCCGGCTAGCGGGGGTCCAAGAGACCCAGTACTTC	TRBV11-2	TRBJ2-5	TRBD2	few
CASSYDSGTANYGYTF	TGTGCCAGCAGTTACGATTCCGGGACAGCCAACTATGGCTACACCTTC	TRBV6-5	TRBJ1-2	TRBD1	many
CASSTLRDNEQFF	TGTGCCAGCAGCACCCTGAGAGACAATGAGCAGTTCTTC	TRBV9	TRBJ2-1	.	many
CASSQDPTGRGKGDTIYF	TGTGCCAGCAGCCAAGACCCCACCGGGAGGGGAAAAGGGGACACCATATATTTT	TRBV14	TRBJ1-3	.	many
CASSQESRRSGSTDTQYF	TGCGCCAGCAGCCAAGAAAGTCGAAGGAGCGGGAGCACAGATACGCAGTATTTT	TRBV4-3	TRBJ2-3	.	many
CACLDLGAPNTEAFF	TGTGCCTGCCTCGACTTAGGGGCCCCGAACACTGAAGCTTTCTTT	TRBV30	TRBJ1-1	.	many
CASYLGQYMNTEAFF	TGTGCCAGCTATCTAGGACAGTACATGAACACTGAAGCTTTCTTT	TRBV6-5	TRBJ1-1	.	many
CASKKGQGAGYTF	TGTGCCAGCAAAAAAGGACAGGGGGCTGGCTACACCTTC	TRBV6-1	TRBJ1-2	TRBD1	medium-sized
CASSPPDGIQETQYF	TGTGCCAGCTCACCACCGGACGGGATCCAAGAGACCCAGTACTTC	TRBV18	TRBJ2-5	.	few
CASSGGTGNGYTF	TGTGCCAGTAGTGGCGGGACAGGTAATGGCTACACCTTC	TRBV19	TRBJ1-2	TRBD1	many
CASSVGQGRGWNEKLFF	TGTGCCAGCAGCGTCGGACAGGGGCGGGGATGGAATGAAAAACTGTTTTTT	TRBV5-5	TRBJ1-4	TRBD1	many
CASSPPGERETQYF	TGTGCCAGCTCACCACCGGGAGAAAGAGAGACCCAGTACTTC	TRBV18	TRBJ2-5	.	few
CASGLFGEQYF	TGTGCCAGCGGGCTTTTTGGCGAGCAGTACTTC	TRBV6-6	TRBJ2-7	.	few
CASRVGQGKAEAFF	TGTGCCAGCAGGGTGGGACAGGGTAAAGCTGAAGCTTTCTTT	TRBV6-5	TRBJ1-1	TRBD1	many
CASSYSPPGQDTQYF	TGTGCCAGCAGTTACAGTCCCCCAGGGCAAGATACGCAGTATTTT	TRBV6-6	TRBJ2-3	.	few
CARSADRGATNEKLFF	TGTGCCAGAAGCGCGGACAGGGGAGCCACTAATGAAAAACTGTTTTTT	TRBV5-3	TRBJ1-4	TRBD1	many
CASSLVTGGTEKLFF	TGTGCCAGCAGCTTAGTAACGGGGGGGACTGAAAAACTGTTTTTT	TRBV7-8	TRBJ1-4	.	many
CASSPQYGGAYNEQFF	TGCGCCAGCAGCCCTCAATACGGAGGGGCCTACAATGAGCAGTTCTTC	TRBV5-1	TRBJ2-1	.	many
CASSPGGYTEAFF	TGTGCCAGCAGCCCAGGGGGCTACACTGAAGCTTTCTTT	TRBV7-9	TRBJ1-1	TRBD1	many
CATSRSGTGLVMNTEAFF	TGTGCCACCAGCAGATCCGGGACAGGCCTTGTTATGAACACTGAAGCTTTCTTT	TRBV15	TRBJ1-1	TRBD1	many
CASSPTGGGTQYF	TGTGCCAGCAGCCCGACAGGGGGAGGGACCCAGTACTTC	TRBV7-8	TRBJ2-5	TRBD1	few
CASWGGTGGLDEQFF	TGTGCCAGCTGGGGGGGGACAGGGGGCTTGGATGAGCAGTTCTTC	TRBV6-6	TRBJ2-1	TRBD1	many
CASSLVGQSQETQYF	TGCGCCAGCAGCTTGGTGGGACAGAGCCAAGAGACCCAGTACTTC	TRBV5-1	TRBJ2-5	TRBD1	many
CASSMATMLFF	TGTGCCAGTAGTATGGCGACTATGCTGTTTTTT	TRBV19	TRBJ1-4	.	many
CASRTGQGSNQPQHF	TGTGCCAGCAGAACCGGACAGGGGAGCAATCAGCCCCAGCATTTT	TRBV6-1	TRBJ1-5	TRBD1	many
CASSPGTTGELFF	TGTGCCAGCAGCCCCGGTACCACCGGGGAGCTGTTTTTT	TRBV7-9	TRBJ2-2	.	many
CASSIVAHSQVNYGYTF	TGTGCCAGTAGTATAGTGGCCCACAGCCAAGTGAACTATGGCTACACCTTC	TRBV19	TRBJ1-2	.	many